Listed below are T cell receptor beta chains from one sample, sequenced in a study of tumor-infiltrating lymphocytes in primary liver carcinoma. TCRdb re-derived calls from the multiplex PCR reads in MiXCR, one entry per CDR3 protein. This repertoire shows about 96,000 distinct CDR3 sequences, about 73% found once; its top ten account for 25% to 35%. The sequencing sample was made of tumor-adjacent normal liver tissue. Source of these receptors: a middle-aged man with primary liver carcinoma and hepatitis B virus infection. Each CDR3 is given with its conserved first and last residue. A D gene is named only where the DNA matches it firmly. Some rows mark clone size as missing; the rest say once, few, many or name a class of expanded clone.

V	J	size	D	DNA	CDR3
TRBV6-5	TRBJ2-7	-	-	TGTGCCAACAGTTACGGCGAAGGGCTCGGTGAGCAGTACTTC	CANSYGEGLGEQYF
TRBV30	TRBJ1-1	-	-	TGTGCCTGGAGAGGTCTGAACACTGAAGCTTTCTTT	CAWRGLNTEAFF
TRBV29-1	TRBJ2-5	-	-	TGCAGCGTTGGAGGGATAGTGGGAGACGAGACCCAGTACTTC	CSVGGIVGDETQYF
TRBV11-2	TRBJ2-1	-	TRBD2	TGTGCCAGCAGCTATGGGGGGGGAGCTGAGCAGTTCTTC	CASSYGGGAEQFF
TRBV11-1	TRBJ2-5	-	-	TGTGCCAGCAGCCCGCCCCTGGAGCTCAGGAAGGACCTCCAAGAGACCCAGTACTTC	CASSPPLELRKDLQETQYF
TRBV7-8	TRBJ1-6	-	-	TGTGCCAGCAGCATCCAGGGGAGGGGGAATTCACCTCTCCACTTT	CASSIQGRGNSPLHF
TRBV29-1	TRBJ2-3	-	TRBD1	TGCAGTTCCACAGGGGGCGCTGGCACAGATATGCAGTATTTT	CSSTGGAGTDMQYF
TRBV13	TRBJ2-1	-	-	TGTGCCAGCAGTTCGACGGGGGACTTCAGCAATGAGCAGTTCTTC	CASSSTGDFSNEQFF
TRBV5-1	TRBJ2-3	-	-	TGCGCCAGCAGGGGAGCGGTCACAGATACGCAGTATTTT	CASRGAVTDTQYF
TRBV19	TRBJ2-3	-	-	TGTGCCAGTAGTAGGAGGCAGGGGTGGCTGGATATGCAGTATTTT	CASSRRQGWLDMQYF
TRBV5-1	TRBJ2-2	-	-	TGCGCCAGCCGCCTATTAACGGCAGGGATGGCCGGGGAGCTGTTTTTT	CASRLLTAGMAGELFF
TRBV12-3/TRBV12-4	TRBJ2-7	-	-	TGTGCCAGCAGCCGGGACGGTCCCTACGTGCAGTACTTC	CASSRDGPYVQYF
TRBV29-1	TRBJ2-1	-	-	TGCAGCGTTGTAACTCTCGCCAATGAACAGTTCTTC	CSVVTLANEQFF
TRBV11-2	TRBJ1-4	-	-	TGTGCAAGCAGCTCAGAGGTTGGGGACGACAAACTGTTTTTT	CASSSEVGDDKLFF
TRBV10-3	TRBJ2-1	-	-	TGTGCCATCAGTGAGTCGGGTAGCCGGAGCTCCTACAACGAGCAGTTCTTC	CAISESGSRSSYNEQFF
TRBV6-5	TRBJ2-1	-	-	TGTGTCAGCAGATACTCGGGCCGGGATCTAGTGAACAATGAGCAGTTCTTC	CVSRYSGRDLVNNEQFF
TRBV28	TRBJ2-3	few	-	TGTGCCAGCAGTTTAAACAATCTCTCAGATACGCAGTATTTT	CASSLNNLSDTQYF
TRBV28	TRBJ1-1	-	-	TGTGCCAGCAGCCCCACCCGCAACACTGAAGCTATCTTT	CASSPTRNTEAIF
TRBV5-1	TRBJ1-2	-	-	TGCGCCAGCAGCTTCACAGACTCGGGCCACACCTTC	CASSFTDSGHTF
TRBV12-3/TRBV12-4	TRBJ1-1	many	-	TGTGCCAGCAGTAAAGCGGACAGTCTTAACACTGAAGCTTTCTTT	CASSKADSLNTEAFF
TRBV11-2	TRBJ2-5	many	TRBD2	TGTGCCAGCAGCCCCCAAGGGATTGGGAGGGAGGAGACCCAGTACTTC	CASSPQGIGREETQYF
TRBV11-1	TRBJ2-5	-	-	TGTGCCAGCAACACAACGTGGGATGAGACCCAGTACTTC	CASNTTWDETQYF
TRBV11-1	TRBJ2-1	-	-	TGTGCCAGCGGCTTTTCCAATGAGCAGCTCTTC	CASGFSNEQLF
TRBV11-2	TRBJ2-3	medium-sized	-	TGTGCCAGCAGCTTAGAGGGCACAGATACGCAGTATTTT	CASSLEGTDTQYF
TRBV11-1	TRBJ2-1	once	-	TGTGTCAGCAGCTTTGGGGGACGACCCGGGGACGGGCAGTTCTTC	CVSSFGGRPGDGQFF
TRBV28	TRBJ2-5	-	TRBD2	TGTGCCAGCAGTCCCTCGACTAGCGGGACTAGGTCCCAGTACTTC	CASSPSTSGTRSQYF
TRBV28	TRBJ2-7	once	-	TGTGCCAGCAGTTTGGGGGCGGCCGGAGAGCAGTACTTC	CASSLGAAGEQYF
TRBV11-2	TRBJ2-3	-	-	TGTGCCAGTAGCCGGCCGGCGGGGAGCACAGATACGCGGTATTTT	CASSRPAGSTDTRYF
TRBV11-2	TRBJ2-6	many	-	TGTGCCAGCAGCTTATATAAACGGGGGCGGGCCAACGTCCTGACTTTC	CASSLYKRGRANVLTF
TRBV6-6	TRBJ2-3	-	-	TGTGCCAGCACCGGAGACCGGGGAGTCCATACTCAGTATTTT	CASTGDRGVHTQYF
TRBV4-1	TRBJ2-1	-	-	TGCGCCAACGGCCAAGATATTGTCCCCTCCCTAAACAATGAGCAGTTCTTC	CANGQDIVPSLNNEQFF
TRBV11-2	TRBJ2-2	-	TRBD2	TGTGCCATCAGCTTTAGCGGGAGGGCCAACGGGGAGCTGTGTTTT	CAISFSGRANGELCF
TRBV28	TRBJ2-2	few	TRBD2	TGTGCCAGCAGTTTAATAGCGGGTCGAACCGGGGAGCTGTTTTTT	CASSLIAGRTGELFF
TRBV6-5	TRBJ2-6	-	-	TGTGCCAGCAATTACTCACGGGGCTCTGGGGCCAACGTCCTGACTTTC	CASNYSRGSGANVLTF
TRBV6-6	TRBJ2-3	many	TRBD2	TGTGCCAGCAGTTACGCGAATCTTAGAGCGGGAGAGGAGACAGATACGCAGTATTTT	CASSYANLRAGEETDTQYF
TRBV4-1	TRBJ1-1	many	-	TGCGCCAGCAGCCAAGAACCCGAGAACCCGAACACTGAAGCTTTCTTT	CASSQEPENPNTEAFF
TRBV5-1	TRBJ2-7	-	TRBD2	TGCGCCAGTTCGGGACTAGCGGGAGCCCACGAGCAGTACTTC	CASSGLAGAHEQYF
TRBV11-2	TRBJ2-6	-	-	TGTGCCAGCAGCCCGTTTACGCAGGGGCTGTCTGGGGCCAACGTCCTGACTTTC	CASSPFTQGLSGANVLTF
TRBV7-8	TRBJ2-5	-	TRBD1	TGTGCCGGCAGGCCCGGGACAGGGGCTCAAGAGACCCAGTACTTC	CAGRPGTGAQETQYF
TRBV4-1	TRBJ1-5	-	-	TGCGCCAGCAGCCAAGATAGGACTAGCGGGAGTGAGGCAGATACGCAGCATTTT	CASSQDRTSGSEADTQHF
TRBV6-6	TRBJ1-2	many	-	TGTGCCAGCAGTGCTCCGGGGGGTTTCGATGGCTACACCTTC	CASSAPGGFDGYTF